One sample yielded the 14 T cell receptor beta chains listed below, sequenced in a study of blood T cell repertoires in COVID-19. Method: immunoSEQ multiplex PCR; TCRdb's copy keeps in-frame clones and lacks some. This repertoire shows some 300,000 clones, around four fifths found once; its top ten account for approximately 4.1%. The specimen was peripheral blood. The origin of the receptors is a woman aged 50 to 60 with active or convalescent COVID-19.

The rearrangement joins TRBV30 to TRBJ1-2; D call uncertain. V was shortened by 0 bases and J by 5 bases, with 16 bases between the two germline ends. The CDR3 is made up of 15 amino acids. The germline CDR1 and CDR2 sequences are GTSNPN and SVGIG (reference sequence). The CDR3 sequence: CAWSVRPASVYGYTF. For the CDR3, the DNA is TGTGCCTGGAGTGTACGCCCCGCCTCGGTATATGGCTACACCTTC.

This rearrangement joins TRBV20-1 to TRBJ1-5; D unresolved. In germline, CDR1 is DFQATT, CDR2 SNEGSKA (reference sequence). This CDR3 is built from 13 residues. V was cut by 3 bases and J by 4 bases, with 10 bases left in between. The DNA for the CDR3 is TGCAGTGCTAGTGGCGGCGGGAATCAGCCCCAGCATTTT. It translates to CSASGGGNQPQHF.

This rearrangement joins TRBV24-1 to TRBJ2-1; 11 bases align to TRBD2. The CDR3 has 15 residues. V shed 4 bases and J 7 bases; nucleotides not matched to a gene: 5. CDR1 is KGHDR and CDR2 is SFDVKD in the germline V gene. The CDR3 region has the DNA TGTGCCACCAGTGACACTAGCGGGAGTATAAATGAGCAGTTCTTC. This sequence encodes CATSDTSGSINEQFF.

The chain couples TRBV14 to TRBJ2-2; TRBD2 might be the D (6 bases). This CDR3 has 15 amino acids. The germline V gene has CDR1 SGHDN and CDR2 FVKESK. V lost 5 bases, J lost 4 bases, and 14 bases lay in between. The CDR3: CASSALAGLTGELFF. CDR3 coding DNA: TGTGCCAGCAGCGCTCTGGCGGGACTCACCGGGGAGCTGTTTTTT.

CDR3 loop: CASSEGVGQGYEQYF. The CDR3, as DNA: TGTGCCAGCAGTGAAGGGGTGGGTCAGGGCTACGAGCAGTACTTC. This chain connects TRBV6-1 to TRBJ2-7, with D possibly being TRBD1 (5 bases). Germline V gives CDR1 MNHNS, CDR2 SASEGT. The length of the CDR3 is 15 residues. Trimming took 1 base from V and 3 from J, leaving 13 bases between them.

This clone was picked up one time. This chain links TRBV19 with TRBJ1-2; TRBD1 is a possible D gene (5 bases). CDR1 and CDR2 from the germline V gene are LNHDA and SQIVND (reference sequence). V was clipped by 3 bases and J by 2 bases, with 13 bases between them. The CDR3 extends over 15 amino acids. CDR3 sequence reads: CASSISRQRNYGYTF. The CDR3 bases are TGTGCCAGTAGTATTTCGAGACAGAGAAACTATGGCTACACCTTC. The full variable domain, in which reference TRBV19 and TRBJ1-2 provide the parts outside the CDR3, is DGGITQSPKYLFRKEGQNVTLSCEQNLNHDAMYWYRQDPGQGLRLIYYSQIVNDFQKGDIAEGYSVSREKKESFPLTVTSAQKNPTAFYLCASSISRQRNYGYTFGSGTRLTVV.

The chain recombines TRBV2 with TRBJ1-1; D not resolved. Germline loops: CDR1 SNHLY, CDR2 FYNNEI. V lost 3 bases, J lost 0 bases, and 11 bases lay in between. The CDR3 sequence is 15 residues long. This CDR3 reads CASSDSSRLNTEAFF. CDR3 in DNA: TGTGCCAGCAGTGATTCTTCCAGATTGAACACTGAAGCTTTCTTT.

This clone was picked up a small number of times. For the CDR3, the DNA is TGTGCTAGTGGTTTGTCACAGGGGACCCTACAACCTTTTGTCTATGGCTACACCTTC. It specifies CASGLSQGTLQPFVYGYTF. V usage is TRBV12-5 and J usage is TRBJ1-2; 7 nucleotides agree with TRBD1. V gave up 2 bases and J gave up 4 bases; unmatched junction bases: 19. The CDR3 is made up of 19 amino acids. From germline, CDR1 is LGHNT and CDR2 FRNRAP.

Here the CDR3 reads CASSRAGGPDYEQYF. DNA of the CDR3: TGTGCCAGCTCGCGTGCAGGGGGTCCTGACTACGAGCAGTACTTC. The chain employs TRBV18 and TRBJ2-7; 7 positions agree with TRBD1. Germline CDR1 reads KGHSH; CDR2 reads LQKENI. Trimming took 6 bases from V and 3 from J; bases not matched to a gene: 11. The CDR3 spans 15 residues.

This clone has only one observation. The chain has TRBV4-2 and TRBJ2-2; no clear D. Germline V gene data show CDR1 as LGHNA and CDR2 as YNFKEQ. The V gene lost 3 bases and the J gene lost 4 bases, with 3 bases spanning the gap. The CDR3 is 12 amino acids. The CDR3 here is CASSQATGELFF. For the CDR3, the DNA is TGTGCCAGCAGCCAGGCCACCGGGGAGCTGTTTTTT.

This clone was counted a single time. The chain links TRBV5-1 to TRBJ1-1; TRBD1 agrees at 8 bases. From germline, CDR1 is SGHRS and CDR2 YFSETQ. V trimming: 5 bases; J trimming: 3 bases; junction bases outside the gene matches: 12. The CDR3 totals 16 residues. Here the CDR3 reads CASRNQPTGAHTEAFF. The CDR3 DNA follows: TGCGCCAGCAGGAACCAACCGACAGGGGCGCACACTGAAGCTTTCTTT.

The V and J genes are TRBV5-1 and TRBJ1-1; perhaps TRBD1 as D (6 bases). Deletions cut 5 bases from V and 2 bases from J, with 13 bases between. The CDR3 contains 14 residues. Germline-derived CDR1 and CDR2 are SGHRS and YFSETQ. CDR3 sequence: CASRNKDSNTEAFF. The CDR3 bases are TGCGCCAGCAGGAATAAGGACAGCAACACTGAAGCTTTCTTT.

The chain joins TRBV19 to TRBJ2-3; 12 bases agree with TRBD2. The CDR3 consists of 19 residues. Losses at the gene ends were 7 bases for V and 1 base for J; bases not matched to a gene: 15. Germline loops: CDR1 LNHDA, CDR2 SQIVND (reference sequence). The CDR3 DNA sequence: TGTGCCAGTACTCCTCGTGGACTAGCGGGGAGTCGGGGCACAGATACGCAGTATTTT. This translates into CASTPRGLAGSRGTDTQYF.

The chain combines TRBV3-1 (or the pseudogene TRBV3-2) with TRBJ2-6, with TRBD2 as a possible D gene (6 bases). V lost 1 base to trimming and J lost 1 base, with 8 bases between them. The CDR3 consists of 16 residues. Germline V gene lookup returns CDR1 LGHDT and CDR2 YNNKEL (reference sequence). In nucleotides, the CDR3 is TGTGCCAGCAGCCAAGGAGGAGGGTCTGGGGCCAACGTCCTGACTTTC. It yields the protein CASSQGGGSGANVLTF.